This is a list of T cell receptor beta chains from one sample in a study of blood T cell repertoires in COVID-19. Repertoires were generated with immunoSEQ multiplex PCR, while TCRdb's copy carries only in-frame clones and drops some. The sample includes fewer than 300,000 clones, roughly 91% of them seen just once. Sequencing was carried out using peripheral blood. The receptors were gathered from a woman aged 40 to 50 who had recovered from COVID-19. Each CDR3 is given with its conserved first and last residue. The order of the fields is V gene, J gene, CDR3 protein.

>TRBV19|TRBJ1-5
CASSIEGPQYSNQPQHF
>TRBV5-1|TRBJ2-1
CASSLGGPKSNSYNEQFF
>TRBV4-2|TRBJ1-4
CASSQDGRTNEKLFF
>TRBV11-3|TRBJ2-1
CASTPWGQGNEQFF
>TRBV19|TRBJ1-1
CASSIGGGQVRPYTEAFF
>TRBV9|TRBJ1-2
CASTIGGGGRYTF
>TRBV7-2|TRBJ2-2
CASSLLAGGSGELFF
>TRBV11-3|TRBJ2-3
CASSPRTGAGTDTQYF
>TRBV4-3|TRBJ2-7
CASSPGTSGYEQYF
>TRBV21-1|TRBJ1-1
CASSKTKLNTEAFF
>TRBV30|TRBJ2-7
CAWSAGTGGLAGGGQYF
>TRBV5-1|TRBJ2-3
CASSPSSRGTDTQYF
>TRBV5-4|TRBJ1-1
CASSDVEAGNTEAFF